This T cell receptor beta chain was sequenced in a study of CD8+CD57+ T cells in acquired aplastic anemia. Study details: Sorted CD4+ plus CD8+ cells gave DNA averaging about 3.2 ug. Overall study results and limits: In CD8+ cells, Simpson's diversity showed no significant difference between patients and controls. A set of twenty-nine CD8+ CDR3 sequences was shared between patients and controls, and these sequences appeared highly expressed in patients.

On this clonotype itself: Its antigen is unknown.

This CDR3 spans 14 amino acids. Trimming cost V 3 bases and J 2 bases, with 9 bases left between them. Germline V gene data show CDR1 as SGHDN and CDR2 as FVKESK. Genomic DNA acted as the template from which TCR beta VDJ combination and CDR3 sequence profiling were carried out. A single record per CDR3 protein comes from TCRdb applying MiXCR to the reads. The profile covers approximately 190,000 distinct CDR3 sequences, with 64% appearing a single time and approximately 44% taken by the ten largest. The rearrangement joins TRBV14 to TRBJ2-3; perhaps TRBD1 as D (5 bases). The specimen sequenced was sorted CD4+, CD8+, or CD8+CD57+ T cells (not recorded which) from PBMCs. This TCR came from a human donor with severe aplastic anemia or a healthy control (not recorded which). The CDR3 region is CASSQQQDTDTQYF. The CDR3 DNA sequence: TGTGCCAGCAGCCAGCAACAGGACACAGATACGCAGTATTTT.